Presented here are 20 T cell receptor beta chains from one specimen sequenced in a study of vaccination and CD4 T cells after COVID-19 (dated 2022 in TCRdb). Their antigen targets remain unknown. Libraries came from PCR. Sequenced using an Illumina iSeq 100. At the Johns Hopkins FTIC core, DNA from the cultured CD4+ T cells underwent TCR sequencing with the Oncomine TCR Beta short-read assay. The public reads were run again by TCRdb, first through fastp at Q25 and then through MiXCR, and only productive beta chains were kept. Duplicate CDR3 protein sequences are folded into a single record with the most common DNA and genes. The sample includes some 10,000 distinct CDR3 sequences, with 45% to 60% observed a single time. Of the sample, 20% to 25% falls within the top ten clones. The treatment or condition label, read with the paper, signifies: roughly nine-day PBMC culture with coronavirus spike peptide pools or control peptides (ViraFEST assay).

The sequenced sample consisted of CD4+ T cells from blood, cultured in vitro. The receptors originated from a human donor who had recovered from COVID-19.

This sequence joins TRBV7-9 and TRBJ1-2; D is uncertain. The V and J ends lost 6 bases and 2 bases respectively, with 13 bases between them. This CDR3 has 14 amino acids. The V gene's germline CDR1 is SEHNR and CDR2 FQNEAQ (reference sequence). CDR3 DNA sequence: TGTGCCAGCAGTCCGACATTCCCAAACTATGGCTACACCTTC. Translated: CASSPTFPNYGYTF.

In this sample, this clonotype turned up a few times. The chain has TRBV27 and TRBJ1-6, with a tentative D call TRBD1 (5 bases). V lost 1 base to trimming and J lost 7 bases, with 14 bases between them. Germline CDR1 reads MNHEY; CDR2 reads SMNVEV (reference sequence). CDR3 length: 16 amino acids. DNA of the CDR3: TGTGCCAGCAGTTTATGGCAGGGAGGTTTGAATTCACCCCTCCACTTT. Its protein is CASSLWQGGLNSPLHF.

The V gene is TRBV5-8, the J gene TRBJ2-3; 12 nucleotides agree with TRBD2. The germline CDR1 and CDR2 sequences are SGHTS and YDEGEE. V shed 0 bases and J 1 base; nucleotides not matched to a gene: 0. The CDR3 has 16 residues. Here the CDR3 reads CASSLGLAGGTDTQYF. CDR3 DNA: TGTGCCAGCAGCTTGGGACTAGCGGGGGGCACAGATACGCAGTATTTT.

The rearrangement links TRBV7-9 to TRBJ2-7; 11 bases map to TRBD2. Per the germline V gene, CDR1 is SEHNR and CDR2 is FQNEAQ (reference sequence). V was pared by 5 bases and J by 7 bases, with 13 bases of the junction left unmatched. The CDR3 is 16 amino acids. The CDR3: CASSRGGPSGGREQYF. The CDR3 region has the DNA TGTGCCAGCAGCCGCGGAGGGCCTAGCGGGGGGAGGGAGCAGTACTTC.

The J gene is TRBJ2-7, the V gene TRBV11-3, with D unresolved. Germline assignment: CDR1 SGHNT and CDR2 YENEEA. This CDR3 comprises 11 residues. V lost 5 bases and J 7 bases, leaving 9 bases between the germline ends. In DNA, the CDR3 is TGTGCCAGCAGCCTCAGTTTAGAGCAGTACTTC. This codes for CASSLSLEQYF.

The chain links TRBV7-2 to TRBJ2-5; weak D call: TRBD2 (6 bases). The CDR3 loop spans 15 amino acids. V gave up 3 bases and J gave up 5 bases, with 16 bases separating them. From germline, CDR1 is SGHTA and CDR2 FQGNSA. CDR3 bases: TGTGCCAGCAGCTTTTGGGCTGGGGGAGGCGAGACCCAGTACTTC. This sequence encodes CASSFWAGGGETQYF.

This chain connects TRBV6-1 to TRBJ1-4; D remains ambiguous. Per the germline V gene, CDR1 is MNHNS and CDR2 is SASEGT. V gave up 5 bases and J gave up 0 bases, with 10 bases separating them. The CDR3 totals 15 residues. The CDR3 DNA sequence: TGTGCCAGCAGTCGCCCCGGGGCAACTAATGAAAAACTGTTTTTT. Its protein product is CASSRPGATNEKLFF.

This chain connects TRBV20-1 to TRBJ1-2, with 9 nucleotides matching TRBD1. The CDR3 totals 14 residues. V gave up 4 bases and J gave up 0 bases; unmatched junction bases: 3. Germline-derived CDR1 and CDR2 are DFQATT and SNEGSKA (reference sequence). The CDR3, as DNA: TGCAGTGCTAAGACAGGGGGTACTAACTATGGCTACACCTTC. Protein: CSAKTGGTNYGYTF.

The chain joins TRBV14 to TRBJ2-7; D is unclear. This CDR3 is built from 16 residues. The germline V and J ends were trimmed by 0 bases and 2 bases, with 14 bases remaining between them. Germline CDR1 is SGHDN and CDR2 is FVKESK. The CDR3 sequence: CASSQELVSPTYEQYF. For the CDR3, the DNA is TGTGCCAGCAGCCAAGAACTCGTCTCGCCAACCTACGAGCAGTACTTC.

The chain links TRBV20-1 to TRBJ1-1, with D tentatively TRBD1 (6 bases). The V end was cut by 3 bases, the J end by 4 bases, with 21 bases between. CDR1 DFQATT and CDR2 SNEGSKA come from the germline V gene (reference sequence). The CDR3 runs 16 residues. The CDR3 reads CSARGGGAGLSTEAFF. DNA of the CDR3: TGCAGTGCTAGGGGCGGGGGCGCCGGACTAAGCACTGAAGCTTTCTTT.

The chain carries TRBV11-2 and TRBJ1-5; possibly TRBD1 for D (6 bases). This CDR3 comprises 16 residues. The germline CDR1 and CDR2 sequences are SGHAT and FQNNGV. Trimming removed 5 bases at V and 0 bases at J, with 14 bases between. DNA for the CDR3: TGTGCCAGCAGCCTCGGACAGCCAAATAGCAATCAGCCCCAGCATTTT. As protein: CASSLGQPNSNQPQHF.

This chain connects TRBV9 to TRBJ1-1; D gene unclear. The germline gives CDR1 SGDLS, CDR2 YYNGEE. The CDR3 sequence is 13 residues long. V lost 0 bases and J 0 bases, leaving 3 bases between the germline ends. DNA for the CDR3: TGTGCCAGCAGCGTAGAAATGAACACTGAAGCTTTCTTT. This codes for CASSVEMNTEAFF.

V gene TRBV19 combines with J gene TRBJ1-1; D unresolved. Trimming left V 1 base short and J 6 bases short, with 15 bases between. The CDR3 sequence is 15 residues long. Germline CDR1 LNHDA, CDR2 SQIVND (reference sequence). The CDR3 DNA reads as TGTGCCAGTAGTATAGGGGGATTGGTAAGGCCTGAAGCTTTCTTT. Translating it yields CASSIGGLVRPEAFF.

This chain connects TRBV27 to TRBJ2-5, with 7 bases identical to TRBD1. V was pared by 8 bases and J by 5 bases, with 8 bases of the junction left unmatched. CDR3 size: 13 residues. The germline V gene encodes CDR1 MNHEY and CDR2 SMNVEV (reference sequence). The CDR3: CASCDRAKETQYF. The CDR3 region has the DNA TGTGCCAGCTGTGACAGGGCCAAGGAGACCCAGTACTTC.

In its sample, this clonotype was seen a few times. The chain couples TRBV6-1 to TRBJ2-1; 9 bases map to TRBD1. After removal of 6 bases from V and 4 bases from J, the junction contained 4 bases not matched to a gene. Germline-derived CDR1 and CDR2 are MNHNS and SASEGT. There are 14 residues in the CDR3. CDR3 sequence reads: CASRTGGEYNEQFF. CDR3 nucleotides: TGTGCCAGCAGGACAGGGGGAGAATACAATGAGCAGTTCTTC.

This clonotype showed up just a few times. CDR3 sequence: CASGQGRMNTGELFF. The CDR3 nucleotides are TGTGCTAGTGGCCAGGGACGGATGAACACCGGGGAGCTGTTTTTT. V gene TRBV12-5 combines with J gene TRBJ2-2; D assignment may be TRBD1 or TRBD2 (5 bases each). V shed 6 bases and J shed 1 base, with 12 bases lying between them. The CDR3 spans 15 residues. Germline V lookup: CDR1 LGHNT, CDR2 FRNRAP.

This clonotype was observed a few times. The chain combines TRBV2 with TRBJ1-5; weak D call: TRBD1 (6 bases). CDR3 length: 15 residues. Trimming left V 4 bases short and J 3 bases short, with 13 bases between. Germline lookup yields CDR1 SNHLY and CDR2 FYNNEI. CDR3 in amino acids: CASSVTGLNNQPQHF. CDR3 nucleotides: TGTGCCAGCAGTGTGACAGGCCTTAACAATCAGCCCCAGCATTTT. Together with reference TRBV2 and TRBJ1-5, the CDR3 gives the full variable domain: EPEVTQTPSHQVTQMGQEVILRCVPISNHLYFYWYRQILGQKVEFLVSFYNNEISEKSEIFDDQFSVERPDGSNFTLKIRSTKLEDSAMYFCASSVTGLNNQPQHFGDGTRLSIL.

The V and J genes are TRBV2 and TRBJ1-4; TRBD1 might be the D (5 bases). Germline loops: CDR1 SNHLY, CDR2 FYNNEI. Trimming cost V 4 bases and J 8 bases, with 14 bases left between them. The CDR3 has 14 residues. The CDR3 is CASSGGGAGEKLFF. CDR3 nucleotide sequence: TGTGCCAGCAGTGGAGGAGGGGCGGGCGAAAAACTGTTTTTT.

The chain has TRBV4-1 and TRBJ1-4; 8 nucleotides line up with TRBD1. The CDR3 has 17 residues. Germline-derived CDR1 and CDR2 are MGHRA and YSYEKL. J lost 5 bases, V lost 7 bases, and 15 bases had no gene match. This CDR3 is CASKLLYQGASNEKLFF. The DNA for the CDR3 is TGCGCCAGCAAACTCCTATATCAGGGGGCGTCAAATGAAAAACTGTTTTTT.

This clonotype was seen a handful of times. This chain uses TRBV6-5 with TRBJ2-5; 14 nucleotides match TRBD2. The CDR3 spans 16 residues. CDR1 is MNHEY, CDR2 SVGAGI, per germline. J was trimmed by 5 bases and V by 0 bases; bases with no gene match: 2. The chain's CDR3 is CASSYSRTSGGETQYF. The CDR3, as DNA: TGTGCCAGCAGTTACTCGAGGACTAGCGGGGGGGAGACCCAGTACTTC.